A single sample is the source of the 4 T cell receptor beta chains below, sequenced in a study of cytomegalovirus exposure and HLA in healthy donors. PCR amplification relied on 60 Vbeta primers (plus 13 Jbeta primers). Assay used: immunoSEQ multiplex PCR; TCRdb lists only in-frame clones, some missing. The sample consists of 130,000 to 150,000 clones, 80% of them appearing once. The sequencing input was PBMCs. These receptors all come from a male donor in good health and CMV-seronegative.

This chain links TRBV28 with TRBJ1-5, with D uncertain. Per germline, CDR1 MDHEN and CDR2 SYDVKM. This CDR3 spans 14 amino acids. Trimming took off 2 bases at V and 4 bases at J, with 9 bases between the two ends. DNA for the CDR3: TGTGCCAGCAGTTTAGTATCCGTAAATCAGCCCCAGCATTTT. As protein: CASSLVSVNQPQHF.

The V gene is TRBV30, the J gene TRBJ2-7; tentative D call: TRBD1 (6 bases). This CDR3 spans 12 amino acids. Germline assignment: CDR1 GTSNPN and CDR2 SVGIG (reference sequence). The CDR3, as DNA: TGTGCAGTGGACCAGGGGACCCACGAGCAGTACTTC. This translates into CAVDQGTHEQYF. The complete variable domain, with remaining parts taken from reference TRBV30 and TRBJ2-7, reads SQTIHQWPATLVQPVGSPLSLECTVEGTSNPNLYWYRQAAGRGLQLLFYSVGIGQISSEVPQNLSASRPQDRQFILSSKKLLLSDSGFYLCAVDQGTHEQYFGPGTRLTVT.

The chain links TRBV6-6 to TRBJ2-6, with a weak D call TRBD1 (5 bases). V lost 7 bases to trimming and J lost 12 bases, with 22 bases between them. The CDR3 is 15 residues long. Germline V CDR1 and CDR2: MNHNY, SVGAGI (reference sequence). This CDR3 is CASTSLGPGFSVLTF. The CDR3 bases are TGTGCCAGCACCTCTCTGGGGCCGGGTTTTTCCGTCCTGACTTTC.

This chain links TRBV6-5 with TRBJ1-6; 8 positions agree with TRBD1. The CDR3 runs to 15 residues. Germline assignment: CDR1 MNHEY and CDR2 SVGAGI. V lost 4 bases, J lost 9 bases, and 8 bases stayed unmatched. The CDR3 here is CASSSQRDRRSPLHF. The CDR3 DNA is TGTGCCAGCAGTTCACAGAGGGACAGGCGTTCACCCCTCCACTTT.